Many counts were recorded for the clone carrying this T cell receptor beta chain. RNA transcripts served as the template for amplifying TCR beta CDR3 regions. Initially, a first-round RT-PCR of the TCR CDR3 employed the HTBI primer set. TCRdb processed the multiplex PCR reads anew with MiXCR; each CDR3 protein has one entry. The sample holds about 420,000 distinct CDR3 sequences, less than 20% seen once. This sample stems from a study of T cells in Graves' hyperthyroidism and ophthalmopathy. Across the study: Specimen type is peripheral blood, collected at initial diagnosis prior to any treatment.

This CDR3 region has 17 residues. J gave up 0 bases and V 3 bases, and 8 bases lay outside the gene matches. Looked up from germline, CDR1 is MDHEN and CDR2 is SYDVKM. If no ophthalmopathy progression occurred within 18 months, Graves' hyperthyroidism was stable. Patients between 18 and 65 years old had hyperthyroidism, newly diagnosed and lasting under 2 months. Exclusion of patients followed from uncontrolled infection, other autoimmune disease, pregnancy or lactation. The specimen was blood. The chain has TRBV28 and TRBJ2-7, with TRBD2 matching 10 bases. The clonotype comes from a woman younger than 30 with Graves' hyperthyroidism. The DNA of the CDR3 is TGTGCCAGCAGTTTTGGACTAGCGGAGTTTCACTCCTACGAGCAGTACTTC. Its translation: CASSFGLAEFHSYEQYF.